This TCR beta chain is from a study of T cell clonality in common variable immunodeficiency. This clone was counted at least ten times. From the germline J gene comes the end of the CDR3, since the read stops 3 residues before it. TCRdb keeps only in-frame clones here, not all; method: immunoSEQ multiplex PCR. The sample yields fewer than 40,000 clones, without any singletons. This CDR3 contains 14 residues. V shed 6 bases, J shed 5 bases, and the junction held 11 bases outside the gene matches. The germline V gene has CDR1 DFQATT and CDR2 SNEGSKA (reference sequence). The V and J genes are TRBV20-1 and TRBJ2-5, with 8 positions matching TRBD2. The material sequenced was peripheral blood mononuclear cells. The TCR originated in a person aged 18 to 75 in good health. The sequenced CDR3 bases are TGCAGTGCCGTACTAGCGGCTCGGGGGGAGACC. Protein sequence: CSAVLAARGET. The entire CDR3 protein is CSAVLAARGETQYF.